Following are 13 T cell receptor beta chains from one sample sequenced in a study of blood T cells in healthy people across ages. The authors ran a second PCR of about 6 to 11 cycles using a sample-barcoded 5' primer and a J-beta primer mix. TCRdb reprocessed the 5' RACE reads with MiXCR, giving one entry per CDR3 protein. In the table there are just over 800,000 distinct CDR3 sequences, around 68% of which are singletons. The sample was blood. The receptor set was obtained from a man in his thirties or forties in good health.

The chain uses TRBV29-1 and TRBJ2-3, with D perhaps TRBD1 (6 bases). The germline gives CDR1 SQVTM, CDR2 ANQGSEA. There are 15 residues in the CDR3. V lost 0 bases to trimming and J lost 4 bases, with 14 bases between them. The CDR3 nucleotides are TGCAGCGTTGAAGAACAACAGGGTTGGGCAGATACGCAGTATTTT. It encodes CSVEEQQGWADTQYF.

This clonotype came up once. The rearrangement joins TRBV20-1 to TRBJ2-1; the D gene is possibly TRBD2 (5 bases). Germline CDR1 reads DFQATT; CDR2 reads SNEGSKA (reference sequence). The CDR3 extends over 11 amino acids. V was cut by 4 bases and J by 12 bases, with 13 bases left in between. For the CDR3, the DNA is TGCAGTGCTATAGACGGGAATCGGCAGTTCTTC. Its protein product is CSAIDGNRQFF.

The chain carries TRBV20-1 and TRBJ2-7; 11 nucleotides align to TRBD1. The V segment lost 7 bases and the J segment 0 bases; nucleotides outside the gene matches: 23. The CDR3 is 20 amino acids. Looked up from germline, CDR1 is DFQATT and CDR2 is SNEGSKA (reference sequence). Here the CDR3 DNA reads TGCAGTGTCCGACCCATGTCCGGGACAGGGGGGGTCCAGAGCTCCTACGAGCAGTACTTC. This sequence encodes CSVRPMSGTGGVQSSYEQYF.

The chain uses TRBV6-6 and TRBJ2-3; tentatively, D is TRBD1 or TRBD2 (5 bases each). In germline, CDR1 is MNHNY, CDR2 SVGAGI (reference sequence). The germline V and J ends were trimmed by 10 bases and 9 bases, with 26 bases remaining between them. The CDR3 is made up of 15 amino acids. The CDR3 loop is CATEGQGGGEGTQYF. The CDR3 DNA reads TGTGCCACCGAAGGGCAGGGTGGGGGAGAAGGCACGCAGTATTTT.

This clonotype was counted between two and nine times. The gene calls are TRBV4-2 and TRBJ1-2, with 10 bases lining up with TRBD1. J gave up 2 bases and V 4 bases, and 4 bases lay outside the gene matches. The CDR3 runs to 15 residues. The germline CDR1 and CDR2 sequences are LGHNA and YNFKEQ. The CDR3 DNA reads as TGTGCCAGCAGCCCCGGACAGGGGGACAACTATGGCTACACCTTC. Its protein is CASSPGQGDNYGYTF.

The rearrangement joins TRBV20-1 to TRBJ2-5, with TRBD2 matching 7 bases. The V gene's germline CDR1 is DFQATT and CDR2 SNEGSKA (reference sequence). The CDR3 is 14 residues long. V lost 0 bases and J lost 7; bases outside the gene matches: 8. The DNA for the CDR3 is TGCAGTGCTAGAGATGTGAAAGGCGGGGGGACCCAGTACTTC. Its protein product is CSARDVKGGGTQYF.

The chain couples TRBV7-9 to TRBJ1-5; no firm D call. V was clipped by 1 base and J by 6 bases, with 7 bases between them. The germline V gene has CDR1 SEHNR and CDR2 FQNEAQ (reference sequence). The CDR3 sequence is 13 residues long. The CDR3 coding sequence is TGTGCCAGCAGCTTAGTCTCTTCTCAGCCCCAGCATTTT. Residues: CASSLVSSQPQHF.

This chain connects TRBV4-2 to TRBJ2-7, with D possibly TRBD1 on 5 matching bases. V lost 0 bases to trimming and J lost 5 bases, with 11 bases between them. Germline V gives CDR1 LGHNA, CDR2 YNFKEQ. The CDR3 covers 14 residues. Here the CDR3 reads CASSQEGREHEQYF. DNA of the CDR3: TGTGCCAGCAGCCAAGAGGGCAGGGAACACGAGCAGTACTTC.

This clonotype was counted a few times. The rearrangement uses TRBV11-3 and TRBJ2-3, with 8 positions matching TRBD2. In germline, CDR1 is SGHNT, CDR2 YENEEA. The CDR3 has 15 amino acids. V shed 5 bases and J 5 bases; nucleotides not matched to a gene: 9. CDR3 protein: CASSPRGGRGDTQYF. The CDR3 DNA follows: TGTGCCAGCAGCCCCCGGGGGGGCCGTGGAGATACGCAGTATTTT. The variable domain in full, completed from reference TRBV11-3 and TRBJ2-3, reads EAGVVQSPRYKIIEKKQPVAFWCNPISGHNTLYWYLQNLGQGPELLIRYENEEAVDDSQLPKDRFSAERLKGVDSTLKIQPAELGDSAVYLCASSPRGGRGDTQYFGPGTRLTVL.

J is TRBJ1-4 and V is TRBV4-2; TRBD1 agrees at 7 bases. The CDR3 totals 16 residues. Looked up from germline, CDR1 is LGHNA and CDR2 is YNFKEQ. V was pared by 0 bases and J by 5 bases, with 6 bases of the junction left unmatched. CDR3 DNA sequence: TGTGCCAGCAGCCAAGAACAGGGGACAGCAAATGAAAAACTGTTTTTT. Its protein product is CASSQEQGTANEKLFF.

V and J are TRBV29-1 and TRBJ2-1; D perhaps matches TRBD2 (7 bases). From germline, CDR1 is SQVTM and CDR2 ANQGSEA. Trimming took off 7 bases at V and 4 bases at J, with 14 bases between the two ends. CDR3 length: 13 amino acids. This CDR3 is CSGVGGPYNEQFF. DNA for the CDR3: TGCAGCGGCGTGGGGGGGCCATACAATGAGCAGTTCTTC.

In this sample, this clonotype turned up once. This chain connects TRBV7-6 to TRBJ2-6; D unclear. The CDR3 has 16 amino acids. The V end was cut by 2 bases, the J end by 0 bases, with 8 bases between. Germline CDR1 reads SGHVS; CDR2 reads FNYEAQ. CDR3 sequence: CASSLLRSSGANVLTF. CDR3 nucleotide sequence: TGTGCCAGCAGCTTACTCAGATCCTCTGGGGCCAACGTCCTGACTTTC.

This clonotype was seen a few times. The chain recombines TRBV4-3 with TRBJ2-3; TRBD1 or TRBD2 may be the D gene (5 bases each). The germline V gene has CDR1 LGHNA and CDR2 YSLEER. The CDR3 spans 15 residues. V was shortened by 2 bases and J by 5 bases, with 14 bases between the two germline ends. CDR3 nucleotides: TGCGCCAGCAGCCAATACTGGGACGCTCGAGATACGCAGTATTTT. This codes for CASSQYWDARDTQYF.